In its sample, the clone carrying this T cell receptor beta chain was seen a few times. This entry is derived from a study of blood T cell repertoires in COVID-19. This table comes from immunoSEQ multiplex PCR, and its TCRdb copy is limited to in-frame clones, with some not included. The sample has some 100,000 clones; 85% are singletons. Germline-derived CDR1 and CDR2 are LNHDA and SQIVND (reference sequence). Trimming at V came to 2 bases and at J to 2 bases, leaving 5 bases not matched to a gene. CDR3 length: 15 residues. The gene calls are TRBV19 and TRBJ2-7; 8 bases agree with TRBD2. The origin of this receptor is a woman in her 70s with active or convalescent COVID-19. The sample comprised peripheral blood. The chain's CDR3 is CASSISGSLTYEQYF. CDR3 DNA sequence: TGTGCCAGTAGTATAAGCGGGAGTCTAACCTACGAGCAGTACTTC.